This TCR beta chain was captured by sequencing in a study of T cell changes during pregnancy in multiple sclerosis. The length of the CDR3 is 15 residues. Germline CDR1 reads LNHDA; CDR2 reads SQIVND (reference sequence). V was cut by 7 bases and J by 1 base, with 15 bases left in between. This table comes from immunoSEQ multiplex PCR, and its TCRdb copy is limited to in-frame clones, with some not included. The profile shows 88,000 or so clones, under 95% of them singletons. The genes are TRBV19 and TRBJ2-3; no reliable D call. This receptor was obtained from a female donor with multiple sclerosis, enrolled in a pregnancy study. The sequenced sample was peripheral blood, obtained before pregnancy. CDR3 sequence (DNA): TGTGCCAGTAAACGTGTGTCGGTGGGCACAGATACGCAGTATTTT. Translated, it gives CASKRVSVGTDTQYF.